The text below deals with one TCR beta chain. Its target is unknown. The entry originates in a study of T-cell reconstitution after alpha-beta-depleted transplantation in children. Findings and limits, study-wide: It was reported that alpha-beta T cells came from several hundred expanded graft clones (about two months after transplant).

It was with unique molecular identifiers that the TCRbeta library was prepared. TCRdb ran MiXCR on the PCR reads and lists one entry per CDR3 protein. The sample consists of approximately 630,000 distinct CDR3 sequences, around 13% of them appearing once. The sequence was obtained from a girl aged 2 to 9 with congenital amegakaryocytic thrombocytopenia, due to receive a stem cell transplant. The specimen comprised PBMCs, sampled before TCRalphabeta/CD19-depleted stem cell transplant.

The CDR3 DNA reads TGTGCCTGGAGTGAAGGGGGATATGGCTACACCTTC. This gives the protein CAWSEGGYGYTF. The chain has TRBV30 and TRBJ1-2; D might be TRBD1 (6 bases). Trimming shortened V by 1 base and J by 5 bases, and 8 bases separated the two germline ends. CDR1 and CDR2 from the germline V gene are GTSNPN and SVGIG (reference sequence). The CDR3 totals 12 residues.